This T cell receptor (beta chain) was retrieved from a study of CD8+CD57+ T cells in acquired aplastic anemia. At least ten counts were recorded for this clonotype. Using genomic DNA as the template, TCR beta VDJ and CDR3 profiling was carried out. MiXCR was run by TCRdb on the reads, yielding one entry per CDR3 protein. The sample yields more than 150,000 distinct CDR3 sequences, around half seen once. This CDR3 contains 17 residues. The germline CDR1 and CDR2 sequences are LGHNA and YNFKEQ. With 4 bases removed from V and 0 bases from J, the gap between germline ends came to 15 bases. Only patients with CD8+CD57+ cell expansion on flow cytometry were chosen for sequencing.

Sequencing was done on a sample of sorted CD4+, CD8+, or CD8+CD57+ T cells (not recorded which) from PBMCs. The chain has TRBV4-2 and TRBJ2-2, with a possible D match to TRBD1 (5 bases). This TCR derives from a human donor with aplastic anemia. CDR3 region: CASSLRSGNANTGELFF. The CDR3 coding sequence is TGTGCCAGCAGCCTACGTTCAGGGAACGCGAACACCGGGGAGCTGTTTTTT.